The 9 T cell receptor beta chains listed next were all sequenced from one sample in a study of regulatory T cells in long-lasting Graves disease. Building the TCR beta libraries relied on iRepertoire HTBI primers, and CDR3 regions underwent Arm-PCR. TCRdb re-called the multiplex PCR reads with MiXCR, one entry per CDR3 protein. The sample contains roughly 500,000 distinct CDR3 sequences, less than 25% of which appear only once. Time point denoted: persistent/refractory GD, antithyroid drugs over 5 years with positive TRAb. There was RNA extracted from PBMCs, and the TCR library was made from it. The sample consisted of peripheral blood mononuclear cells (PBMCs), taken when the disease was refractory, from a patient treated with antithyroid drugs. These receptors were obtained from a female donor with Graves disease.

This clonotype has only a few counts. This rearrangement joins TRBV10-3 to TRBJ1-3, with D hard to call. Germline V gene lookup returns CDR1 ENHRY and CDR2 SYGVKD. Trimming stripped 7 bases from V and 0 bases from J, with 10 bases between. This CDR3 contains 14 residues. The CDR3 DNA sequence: TGTGCCATCATGGTAAGCGGCTCTGGAAACACCATATATTTT. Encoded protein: CAIMVSGSGNTIYF.

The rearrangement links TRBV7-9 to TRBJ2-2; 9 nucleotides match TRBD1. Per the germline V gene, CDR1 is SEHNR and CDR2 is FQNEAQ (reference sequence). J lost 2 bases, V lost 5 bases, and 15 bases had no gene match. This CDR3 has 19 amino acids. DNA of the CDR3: TGTGCCAGCAGCGAGCCGAGGACAGGGGACTCCCCTAACACCGGGGAGCTGTTTTTT. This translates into CASSEPRTGDSPNTGELFF. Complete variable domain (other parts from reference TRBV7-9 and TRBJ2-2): DTGVSQNPRHKITKRGQNVTFRCDPISEHNRLYWYRQTLGQGPEFLTYFQNEAQLEKSRLLSDRFSAERPKGSFSTLEIQRTEQGDSAMYLCASSEPRTGDSPNTGELFFGEGSRLTVL.

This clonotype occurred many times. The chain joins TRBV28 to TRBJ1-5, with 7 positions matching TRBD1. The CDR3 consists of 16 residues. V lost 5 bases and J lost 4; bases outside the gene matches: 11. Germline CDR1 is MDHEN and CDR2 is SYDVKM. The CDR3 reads CASSPTQGGGNQPQHF. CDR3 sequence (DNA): TGTGCCAGCAGTCCTACCCAGGGGGGCGGTAATCAGCCCCAGCATTTT.

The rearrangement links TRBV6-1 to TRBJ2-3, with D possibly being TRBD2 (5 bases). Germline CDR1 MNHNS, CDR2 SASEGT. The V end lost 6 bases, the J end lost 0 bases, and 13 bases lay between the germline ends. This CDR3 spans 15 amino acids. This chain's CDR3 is CASRTSDYSTDTQYF. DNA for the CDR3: TGTGCCAGCAGGACGAGCGACTATAGCACAGATACGCAGTATTTT.

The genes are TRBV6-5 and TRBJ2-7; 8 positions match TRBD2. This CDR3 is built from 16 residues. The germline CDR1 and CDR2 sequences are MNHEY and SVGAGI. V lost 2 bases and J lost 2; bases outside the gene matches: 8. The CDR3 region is CASSYQGGRITYEQYF. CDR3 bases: TGTGCCAGCAGTTACCAGGGCGGGAGGATCACCTACGAGCAGTACTTC.

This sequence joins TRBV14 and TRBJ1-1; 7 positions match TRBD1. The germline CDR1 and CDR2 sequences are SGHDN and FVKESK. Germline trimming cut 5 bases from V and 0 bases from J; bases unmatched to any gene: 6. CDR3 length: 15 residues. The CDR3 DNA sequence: TGTGCCAGCAGCAACCGGGACAGTATGAACACTGAAGCTTTCTTT. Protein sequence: CASSNRDSMNTEAFF.

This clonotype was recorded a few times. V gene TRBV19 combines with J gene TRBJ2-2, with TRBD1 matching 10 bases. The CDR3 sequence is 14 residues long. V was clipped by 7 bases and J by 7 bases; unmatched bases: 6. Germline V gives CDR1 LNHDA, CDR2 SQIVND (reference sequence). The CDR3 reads CASNPGTGVGELFF. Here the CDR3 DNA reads TGTGCCAGTAATCCCGGGACAGGGGTCGGGGAGCTGTTTTTT.

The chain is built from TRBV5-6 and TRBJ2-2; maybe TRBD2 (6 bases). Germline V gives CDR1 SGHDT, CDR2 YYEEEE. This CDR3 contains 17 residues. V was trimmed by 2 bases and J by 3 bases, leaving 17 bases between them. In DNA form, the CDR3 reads TGTGCCAGCAGCTTCGATCAGGGAGGTGCGGACACCGGGGAGCTGTTTTTT. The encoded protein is CASSFDQGGADTGELFF.

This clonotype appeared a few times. CDR3 residues: CATSGWRSTGELFF. The CDR3 DNA follows: TGTGCCACCTCCGGCTGGCGGTCCACCGGGGAGCTGTTTTTT. This sequence joins TRBV24-1 and TRBJ2-2; D uncertain. Germline CDR1 and CDR2: KGHDR and SFDVKD. The CDR3 has 14 amino acids. V lost 9 bases to trimming and J lost 4 bases, with 14 bases between them.